Listed here are 13 T cell receptor beta chains from one sample, sequenced in a study of blood T cell repertoires in COVID-19. Sequencing was performed with immunoSEQ multiplex PCR; in TCRdb, only in-frame clones are kept and a portion is missing. The table lists some 72,000 clones, around 90% of them singletons. The sample consisted of peripheral blood. These receptors all stem from a man aged 45 to 65 with active COVID-19.

The rearrangement joins TRBV6-5 to TRBJ1-1, with D possibly matching TRBD1 (5 bases). This CDR3 spans 12 amino acids. The V end lost 8 bases, the J end lost 3 bases, and 10 bases lay between the germline ends. Germline assignment: CDR1 MNHEY and CDR2 SVGAGI. CDR3 loop: CASSPGHTEAFF. In DNA form, the CDR3 reads TGTGCCAGCTCACCAGGGCACACTGAAGCTTTCTTT.

This chain joins TRBV6-6 and TRBJ1-5; D is perhaps TRBD1 (5 bases). The CDR3 has 13 residues. V dropped 6 bases and J dropped 7 bases, with 13 bases sitting between them. CDR1 MNHNY and CDR2 SVGAGI come from the germline V gene (reference sequence). The CDR3 spells CASSPSGVQPQHF. CDR3 coding DNA: TGTGCCAGCAGCCCCTCGGGGGTACAGCCCCAGCATTTT.

The V call is TRBV30, the J call TRBJ2-1, with D maybe TRBD1 (6 bases). Germline V gene data show CDR1 as GTSNPN and CDR2 as SVGIG (reference sequence). The CDR3 covers 14 residues. Trimming cost V 2 bases and J 3 bases, with 11 bases left between them. CDR3 sequence: CAWSKGVNYNEQFF. The CDR3 bases are TGTGCCTGGAGTAAGGGGGTCAACTACAATGAGCAGTTCTTC.

This clone was seen repeatedly, ten times or more. This chain uses TRBV4-3 with TRBJ1-6, with unresolved D. CDR1 and CDR2 from the germline V gene are LGHNA and YSLEER. The CDR3 is 15 residues long. V dropped 0 bases and J dropped 7 bases, with 10 bases sitting between them. CDR3 coding DNA: TGCGCCAGCAGCCAAGATTCCGGGTCCAATTCACCCCTCCACTTT. This codes for CASSQDSGSNSPLHF.

In its sample, this clone was seen once. The sample has other DNA sequences that encode this CDR3 too. The rearrangement uses TRBV11-2 and TRBJ2-5; D gene ambiguous. Trimming removed 2 bases at V and 0 bases at J, with 4 bases between. The CDR3 sequence is 13 residues long. Per germline, CDR1 SGHAT and CDR2 FQNNGV. Here the CDR3 reads CASSLQYQETQYF. Here the CDR3 DNA reads TGTGCCAGCAGCTTACAGTACCAAGAGACCCAGTACTTC.

The CDR3 bases are TGTGCCAGCAGTGACAGGGCGAGGGGTGAAAAACTGTTTTTT. This sequence encodes CASSDRARGEKLFF. The chain is built from TRBV6-6 and TRBJ1-4; TRBD1 agrees at 7 bases. Losses at the gene ends were 5 bases for V and 7 bases for J; bases not matched to a gene: 7. The length of the CDR3 is 14 residues. The germline V gene has CDR1 MNHNY and CDR2 SVGAGI (reference sequence).

V usage is TRBV2 and J usage is TRBJ1-2; perhaps TRBD1 as D (5 bases). This CDR3 region has 12 residues. Trimming stripped 3 bases from V and 4 bases from J, with 6 bases between. From germline, CDR1 is SNHLY and CDR2 FYNNEI. DNA for the CDR3: TGTGCCAGCAGTGAGACAGCCTATGGCTACACCTTC. Its translation is CASSETAYGYTF.

The chain joins TRBV5-5 to TRBJ2-1; TRBD1 agrees at 7 bases. V lost 0 bases, J lost 8 bases, and 5 bases stayed unmatched. The CDR3 contains 14 residues. Germline V gene lookup returns CDR1 SGHKS and CDR2 YYEKEE (reference sequence). The CDR3 DNA reads as TGTGCCAGCAGCTTGGACAGGGGTTGGGATGAGCAGTTCTTC. This codes for CASSLDRGWDEQFF.

The chain couples TRBV7-2 to TRBJ1-1, with TRBD1 as a possible D gene (6 bases). The CDR3 extends over 13 amino acids. V lost 5 bases and J lost 7, with 14 bases in between. The germline gives CDR1 SGHTA, CDR2 FQGNSA. Written as DNA, the CDR3 is TGTGCCAGCAGCGGCCTCAGGGGTCTTGAAGCTTTCTTT. This gives the protein CASSGLRGLEAFF.

This clone was counted only a few times. V is TRBV4-2 and J is TRBJ1-3; no clear D. In germline, CDR1 is LGHNA, CDR2 YNFKEQ. V shed 0 bases and J shed 0 bases, with 9 bases lying between them. This CDR3 contains 16 residues. CDR3 DNA: TGTGCCAGCAGCCAAGATGAGCTGCTCTCTGGAAACACCATATATTTT. Protein sequence: CASSQDELLSGNTIYF.

The chain combines TRBV28 with TRBJ2-1; D might be TRBD1 (5 bases). Germline CDR1 MDHEN, CDR2 SYDVKM. The CDR3 is 14 amino acids. Between the trimmed V and J ends, which lost 6 bases and 5 bases, there was a span of 14 bases. The CDR3 nucleotides read TGTGCCAGCAGCACAGGTCCTTTTAACAATGAGCAGTTCTTC. Protein sequence: CASSTGPFNNEQFF.

In this sample, this clone turned up a few times. The DNA of the CDR3 is TGCGCCAGCAGAGAAAACCAGGGGAACACCGGGGAGCTGTTTTTT. Residues: CASRENQGNTGELFF. The chain employs TRBV5-1 and TRBJ2-2, with D possibly matching TRBD1 (5 bases). The length of the CDR3 is 15 residues. Trimming removed 5 bases from V and 1 base from J, with 12 bases in between. Germline CDR1 reads SGHRS; CDR2 reads YFSETQ.

This chain links TRBV28 with TRBJ1-2; no reliable D call. Per the germline V gene, CDR1 is MDHEN and CDR2 is SYDVKM. Trimming took 3 bases from V and 2 from J, leaving 4 bases between them. CDR3 length: 12 amino acids. The CDR3 DNA reads TGTGCCAGCAGTTTGGCCAACTATGGCTACACCTTC. Translated, it gives CASSLANYGYTF.